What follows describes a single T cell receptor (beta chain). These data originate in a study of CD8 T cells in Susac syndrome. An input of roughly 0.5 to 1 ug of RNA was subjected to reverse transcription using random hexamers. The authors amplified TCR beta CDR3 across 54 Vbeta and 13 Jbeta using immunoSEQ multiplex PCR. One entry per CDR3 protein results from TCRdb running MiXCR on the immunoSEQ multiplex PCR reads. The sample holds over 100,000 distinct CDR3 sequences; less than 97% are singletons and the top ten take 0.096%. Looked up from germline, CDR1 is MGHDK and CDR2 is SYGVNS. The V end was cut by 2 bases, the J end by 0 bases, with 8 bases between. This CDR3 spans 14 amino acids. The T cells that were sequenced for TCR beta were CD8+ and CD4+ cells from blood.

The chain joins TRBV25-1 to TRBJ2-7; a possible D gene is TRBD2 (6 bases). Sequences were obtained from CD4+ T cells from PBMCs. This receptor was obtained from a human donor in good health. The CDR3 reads CASSEPSVSYEQYF. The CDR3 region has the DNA TGTGCCAGCAGTGAACCTAGCGTCTCCTACGAGCAGTACTTC.